This is a list of T cell receptor beta chains from one sample in a study of OX40 agonist ivuxolimab in advanced cancers. Measured with immunoSEQ multiplex PCR; TCRdb has only the in-frame clones, and not every one. Altogether around 57,000 clones are present, about 90% being singletons, with the ten largest covering around 25%. This sample comprised CD4+ or CD8+ T cells sorted from blood, obtained in a trial of the OX40 agonist ivuxolimab. Receptors were obtained from an adult with an advanced solid tumor such as melanoma, head and neck, liver or kidney cancer. CDR3s leave out the opening cysteine and the closing phenylalanine or tryptophan. Some rows mark clone size as missing; the rest say once, few, many or name a class of expanded clone.

clone_size j_call v_call cdr3_aa
NA TRBJ1-2 TRBV7-8 ASSSFSSVGGYT
NA TRBJ2-3 TRBV9 ASSVGSLDTQY
NA TRBJ2-3 TRBV28 ASSVTSLTDTQY
NA TRBJ2-2 TRBV9 ASSAGTGGRRELF
NA TRBJ1-1 TRBV30 AWSVSSGGTEAF
once TRBJ2-5 TRBV7-2 ASSTVTVQETQY
NA TRBJ2-7 TRBV7-9 ASSQGTDEQY
NA TRBJ1-2 TRBV11-1 ASSLVGYHYGYT
NA TRBJ1-6 TRBV7-9 ASSIMRTLRNSPLH
NA TRBJ2-1 TRBV9 ASSVSGGNYNEQF
NA TRBJ2-1 TRBV6-1 ASNRASRNYEQF
once TRBJ1-2 TRBV19 ASSIFGRGAT
NA TRBJ1-5 TRBV30 AWSGGQGNQPQH
once TRBJ1-2 TRBV6-6 ASWRPPYGYT
NA TRBJ2-1 TRBV2 ASSEVTSSYNEQF
NA TRBJ2-3 TRBV21-1 ASSKGTDTQY
NA TRBJ2-1 TRBV5-1 ASSLDWGPYNEQF